This T cell receptor (beta chain) was identified in a study of cytomegalovirus exposure and HLA in healthy donors (dated by TCRdb to between 2016 and 2019). For the wider study: An earlier analysis of several hundred of the donors reported more than 250 Gb of sequence data and about 100 million unique TCR beta sequences from some 180 million T cells. Approximately 330 gigabases of sequencing data and around 90 million unique TCR sequences made up an early release that covered approximately 700 HLA-typed donors. Of the 300 to 500 genotyped donors, roughly 80% were placed in the genetic ancestry cluster associated with self-reported Caucasian donors. The study aimed to test whether cataloging public T cell receptors could reveal signatures of past pathogen exposure. The T cell repertoires of 550 to 850 subjects were profiled by immunosequencing and related to cytomegalovirus serostatus. A separate validation cohort of some 130 different subjects was used in addition to the roughly 700-subject first cohort. High-throughput TCR immunosequencing, statistical association of individual TCRs with disease status, and machine learning were combined to predict cytomegalovirus infection status. A later analysis re-analyzed previously published TCR beta repertoires from 500 to 700 donors and added high-resolution HLA genotyping to study TCR occurrence patterns. In the later analysis, no new phenotypic data were used to find candidate immune exposures; instead, reliance was placed on TCR beta sequences and their occurrence across donors. To decide whether each TCR beta V gene segment behaved as functional or pseudogenic, an earlier analysis of nearly 600 of the donors relied on high-throughput TCR beta sequencing. Donor age, sex, ethnicity and CMV serostatus were compiled alongside the repertoire data. Genome-wide SNP genotypes for about 60% of the roughly 700 donors were used in a later genetic analysis, which treated that subset as a discovery cohort. Every discovery cohort repertoire had been produced on one sequencing platform. Class I and class II HLA loci were covered by the typing at four-digit resolution. The number of donors typed differed by locus, with roughly 629-640 for A, B, C, DRB1 and DQB1, around 560 for DQA1, 606 for DPA1, and around 430 for DPB1. Four to six DR-DQ haplotypes were handled as single units for association and clustering because linkage in the cohort was strong. On average, over 200,000 unique TCR beta nucleotide sequences were sequenced per donor among a few hundred genotyped donors of the cohort, with roughly 18% of those sequences being non-productive. Broad study findings and their caveats: While some public TCRs were present in many individuals, most TCR sequences turned up only very rarely across donors. When HLA alleles, especially DR and DQ, strongly co-occurred, TCR associations were difficult to assign to individual alleles. In a later analysis, more than 15,000 TCR beta sequences were associated with specific HLA alleles at a false discovery rate of 0.05. Most CMV-associated TCR beta chains appeared to be HLA-restricted in a later analysis, and the HLA associations seemed to be driven largely by CMV exposure. An earlier analysis of around 540 of the donors showed that most TCR beta V segments appeared in productive rearrangements either about 87% or about 30% of the time, which broadly matched IMGT annotations. A further reported finding was that TCR beta sequences accurately predicted the HLA-A and HLA-B alleles for most subjects in the first cohort. A later analysis found that HLA-associated TCR beta chains were more clonally expanded and had lower generation probabilities than equally common non-associated chains. The presence/absence analyses assumed that sequencing depth was roughly uniform across donors, and that assumption may not be true. This cohort had only TCR beta chains sequenced, and the lack of alpha or paired-chain data limited which features could be detected. Some IMGT-functional V segments, including TRBV6-2 and TRBV6-3, could not be distinguished by the 87-base-pair reads and were therefore excluded. Because counts were too low, fewer than 20 rarely observed V segments, including chromosome 9 orphons, were excluded from the earlier analysis of around 640 of the donors. A group of highly shared sequence variants was considered likely to be a technical artifact of the sequencing pipeline. According to the authors, the approach could potentially be generalized to other disease states and immunological phenotypes. HLA typing was unavailable for some donors at each locus, so association tests used only the typed subset. According to a later genetic analysis, donors in an Asian-associated ancestry cluster had fewer N-insertions in productive TCRs than the approximately 630-donor mean. A total of 150 or so TCR beta chains were listed by the study as associated with cytomegalovirus. The classifier was reported to diagnose cytomegalovirus status with high specificity and sensitivity in both the original cohort and the validation cohort. Linkage disequilibrium might explain the correlated functional status among segregating V segments, but an unknown experimental factor could not be ruled out. In a later genetic analysis, a missense DCLRE1C variant was associated with V-gene and J-gene trimming of TCR beta chains, and the association was replicated in an independent cohort. A later analysis found that TCR association rates varied across HLA loci, with DRB1 alleles showing the most associated TCRs and HLA-C alleles the fewest. According to a later analysis, parvovirus B19, influenza, CMV and Epstein-Barr virus appeared linked to several top co-occurrence clusters. In vitro tests confirmed that three of the cytomegalovirus-associated TCR beta chains recognize cytomegalovirus antigens. The only immune exposure information available for the cohort was CMV serostatus.

From the cysteine up to the phenylalanine, the CDR3 has a length of 20 residues. Just the 60-base CDR3 DNA is kept, in frame starting at base 1. Taken from the germline V gene, the CDR1 and CDR2 loops are SGHVS and FQNEAQ. Germline trimming: 0 bases from V, 4 bases from J; junction bases outside gene matches: 11. Regarding this clone: The antigen it binds to is not known. Base qualities are not recorded, but no much larger clone differs from it by a single base.

Library preparation was by the immunoSEQ multiplex PCR assay. For the multiplex PCR, a mixture combining 60 forward primers for TCR Vbeta segments and 13 reverse primers for TCR Jbeta segments was used. The CDR3 region of rearranged TCR beta genes was amplified from genomic DNA by a multiplex PCR assay. The amplified TCR beta libraries were sequenced on the Illumina HiSeq System as 87-base-pair reads. The authors' pipeline ran thus. A later analysis counted tens of millions of unique TCR beta chains across the roughly 700 repertoires, and approximately 11 million of these chains were shared by at least two donors. Raw reads were error-corrected and collapsed into unique sequences with a nearest-neighbor algorithm that merged closely related sequences to remove PCR and sequencing errors. To assign V, D and J gene segments, CDR3 sequences were aligned to IMGT reference sequences. Each retained sequence needed at least a six-nucleotide match to both a V gene segment and a J gene segment. Rearrangements were classified as productive when the CDR3 lacked stop codons and remained in frame with V and J, and all other rearrangements were classified as non-productive. Following IMGT convention, CDR3 was defined as the stretch from the second conserved V-encoded cysteine to the conserved J-encoded phenylalanine. The earlier analysis of approximately 590 of the donors excluded any sequence lacking an unambiguous match to a single V gene segment. An earlier analysis of a few hundred of the donors called V segments functional above 56.7% productive rearrangements and segregating when the between-donor standard deviation exceeded 5%. A statistical classification framework was built for diagnosing cytomegalovirus status from the catalog of TCR beta chain sequences. In a later analysis, TCR nucleotide sequences were compared against IMGT/GENE-DB human TR gene sequences so that V and J genes could be assigned. The TCRdist pipeline was used in a later analysis to assign CDR3 sequences and most-parsimonious VDJ recombination scenarios. In a later analysis, each TCR beta chain was defined by its CDR3 amino acid sequence together with its V-gene family, and reads without a unique V-gene family were excluded. In a later analysis, 450 to 600 highly shared, low-generation-probability nucleotide sequences were removed to address suspected cross-contamination and a sequencing artifact. In a later analysis, a clonal expansion index was calculated for each public chain from normalized within-repertoire ranks of inferred template counts. In a later analysis, generation probabilities were computed using a VDJ recombination model fitted to out-of-frame rearrangements, and the results were checked against IGoR. A later analysis scored TCR-TCR, TCR-HLA and TCR-CMV co-occurrence with hypergeometric tests, applying a repertoire-size bias correction to TCR pairs. In a later analysis, false discovery rates were estimated by permuting HLA or CMV assignments 20 times. In a later analysis, co-occurring TCRs were grouped with DBSCAN, and TCRdist sequence similarity was added when clustering was performed within HLA-allele-positive subsets. Repertoires with fewer than 30,000 or more than 120,000 public chains, plus five repertoires with anomalous nucleotide sharing, were excluded from co-occurrence clustering. Not all clones reach the TCRdb copy of this immuneACCESS table, which keeps in-frame sequences only. Checked studies attribute under half of the gap to unresolved V genes and leave the rest unexplained. The DNA gave D and trimming, while V, J and clone size come from that table. A total of roughly 90,000 clones appear in this sample, approximately 88% of them only once. The top ten clonotypes cover 2.1% of the sample.

The cohort was made up of 650 to 700 healthy bone marrow donors. All cohort members were sampled while nominally healthy, although unrecorded immune exposures were likely present. The donor tested CMV seronegative and was one of the 352 seronegative cohort members. Every donor gave a peripheral blood sample, and the peripheral blood mononuclear cells from that sample were used for TCR beta sequencing. The Qiagen DNeasy Blood Extraction Kit was used to extract genomic DNA from the blood cell samples. The chain couples TRBV7-8 to TRBJ2-6; 11 nucleotides in the junction match TRBD2. The specimen sequenced was PBMCs. The receptor was isolated from a man aged 18-30 years in good health and CMV-seronegative. CDR3 reads: CASSLAYTSGSVTGANVLTF. The DNA reads TGTGCCAGCAGCTTAGCGTATACTAGCGGGAGCGTAACCGGGGCCAACGTCCTGACTTTC. Here the CDR3 is joined to the reference TRBV7-8 and TRBJ2-6 genes, and the full variable domain is: GAGVSQSPRYKVAKRGQDVALRCDPISGHVSLFWYQQALGQGPEFLTYFQNEAQLDKSGLPSDRFFAERPEGSVSTLKIQRTQQEDSAVYLCASSLAYTSGSVTGANVLTFGAGSRLTVL.